This TCR beta chain is from a study of blood T cells in healthy people across ages. Primers used in a second PCR of roughly 7 to 11 cycles were a sample-barcoded 5' primer and a J-beta primer mix. TCRdb re-derived calls from the 5' RACE reads in MiXCR, one entry per CDR3 protein. The sample includes about 970,000 distinct CDR3 sequences, just over 50% of them seen just once. The CDR3 totals 15 residues. Per germline, CDR1 SGHDT and CDR2 YYEEEE. The table lists this clonotype with a few counts. This TCR was sampled from a woman aged 55-69 years in good health. V and J are TRBV5-6 and TRBJ2-7, with D possibly TRBD2 on 5 matching bases. The assigned J gene may be wrong: the sequence end matches TRBJ2-5 better. The specimen sequenced was blood. In DNA form, the CDR3 reads TGTGCCAGCAGCCGAGGAGGTGGACGTGGAGAGACCCAGTACTTC. Its translation is CASSRGGGRGETQYF.